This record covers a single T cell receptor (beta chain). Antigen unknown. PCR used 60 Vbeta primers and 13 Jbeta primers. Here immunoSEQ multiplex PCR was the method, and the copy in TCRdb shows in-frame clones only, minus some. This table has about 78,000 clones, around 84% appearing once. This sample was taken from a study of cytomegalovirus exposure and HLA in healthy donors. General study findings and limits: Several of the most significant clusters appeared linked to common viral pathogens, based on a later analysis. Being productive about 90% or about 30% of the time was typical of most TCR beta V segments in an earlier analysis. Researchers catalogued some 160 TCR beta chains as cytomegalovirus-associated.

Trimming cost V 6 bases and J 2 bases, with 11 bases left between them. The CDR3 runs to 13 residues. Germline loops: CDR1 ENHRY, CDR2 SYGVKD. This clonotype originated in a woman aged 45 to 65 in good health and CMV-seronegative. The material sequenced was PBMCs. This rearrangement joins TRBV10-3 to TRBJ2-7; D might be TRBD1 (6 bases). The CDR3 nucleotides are TGTGCCATCAGATCAAGGGGGACCTACGAGCAGTACTTC. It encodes CAIRSRGTYEQYF.